This T cell receptor (beta chain) was identified in a study of T cells in Graves' hyperthyroidism and ophthalmopathy. In the study overall: The blood sample was taken at first diagnosis, before treatment began.

What was amplified from RNA transcripts were TCR beta CDR3 regions. The TCR CDR3 first-round RT-PCR relied on the HTBI primer set. TCRdb recomputed calls from the multiplex PCR reads with MiXCR, one row per CDR3 protein. Among more than 450,000 distinct CDR3 sequences listed, less than 20% were seen once. Germline-derived CDR1 and CDR2 are MNHEY and SVGAGI. J gave up 8 bases and V 2 bases, and 6 bases lay outside the gene matches. The CDR3 consists of 15 residues. Study findings and constraints: A median about 6 months before onset, the model predicted ophthalmopathy.

Fresh peripheral blood, 7.5 to 10 ml, was the source of the PBMCs. In its sample, this clonotype was seen many times. Its specificity is unknown. Source material: blood. The J gene is TRBJ1-2, the V gene TRBV6-5; 12 nucleotides align to TRBD1. The TCR comes from a man in his forties with Graves' ophthalmopathy. CDR3 in DNA: TGTGCCAGCAGTTACCCGGGGGACAGGGGGCGAGGCTACACCTTC. It is translated as CASSYPGDRGRGYTF.